The 21 T cell receptor beta chains below all came from one sample that was sequenced in a study of vaccination effects on CD4 cells after COVID-19. The protocol was immunoSEQ multiplex PCR, while the TCRdb copy is restricted to in-frame clones and leaves out a portion. The sample consists of tens of thousands of clones, less than 85% of them appearing once. Isolation of CD4+ T cells took place after approximately 10 days of culture. All study participants received two doses of BNT162b2 or mRNA-1273 vaccine. The antigens these receptors bind are not known. The source was CD4+ T cells from PBMCs cultured without peptide, collected after COVID-19 vaccination. These receptors were taken from a human donor who received a COVID-19 vaccine.

Only one count was recorded for this clone. The chain combines TRBV6-5 with TRBJ1-3; D is unclear. Germline V gene sequence: CDR1 MNHEY, CDR2 SVGAGI. There are 14 residues in the CDR3. Trimming took off 4 bases at V and 1 base at J, with 8 bases between the two ends. CDR3 DNA sequence: TGTGCCAGCAGTTTTCCTGGGTCTGGAAACACCATATATTTT. As protein: CASSFPGSGNTIYF.

The chain links TRBV6-1 to TRBJ1-2; no clear D. The V end lost 2 bases, the J end lost 7 bases, and 14 bases lay between the germline ends. The CDR3 extends over 14 amino acids. Germline values: CDR1 MNHNS, CDR2 SASEGT. This CDR3 is CASSEQAAPGGYTF. For the CDR3, the DNA is TGTGCCAGCAGTGAACAGGCAGCCCCCGGTGGCTACACCTTC.

The CDR3 nucleotides are TGTGCCAGCAGCTCGTATAATTCACCCCTCCACTTT. It specifies CASSSYNSPLHF. The chain recombines TRBV6-5 with TRBJ1-6; D is uncertain. V shed 6 bases and J shed 4 bases, with 4 bases lying between them. CDR3 length equals 12 residues. Germline V CDR1 and CDR2: MNHEY, SVGAGI.

The chain is built from TRBV30 and TRBJ2-7; 9 bases are a match to TRBD1. Germline lookup yields CDR1 GTSNPN and CDR2 SVGIG (reference sequence). The V gene end was trimmed by 0 bases and the J gene end by 9 bases; junction bases not matched to a gene: 3. The CDR3 spans 12 residues. CDR3 residues: CAWSVQGARQYV. DNA for the CDR3: TGTGCCTGGAGTGTACAGGGGGCACGGCAGTACGTC.

The CDR3 nucleotides are TGCGCCAGCAGTGATGGGAGCGGGGGCAAAGGTATTGAGCAGTTCTTC. The encoded protein is CASSDGSGGKGIEQFF. The gene calls are TRBV10-1 and TRBJ2-1; 8 positions agree with TRBD2. Trimming took 3 bases from V and 9 from J; bases not matched to a gene: 13. CDR3 size: 16 residues. Germline CDR1 WNHNN, CDR2 SYGVQD (reference sequence).

The chain is built from TRBV4-1 and TRBJ1-1, with 10 bases that match TRBD1. This CDR3 is 16 amino acids long. V shed 6 bases, J shed 1 base, and the junction held 8 bases outside the gene matches. Germline V gene data show CDR1 as MGHRA and CDR2 as YSYEKL. CDR3 in amino acids: CASSFTGDRGNTEAFF. For the CDR3, the DNA is TGCGCCAGCAGTTTCACGGGGGACAGGGGGAACACTGAAGCTTTCTTT.

CDR3 sequence (DNA): TGTGCCAGCAGCACGCAGGGGAATGGGGCCAACGTCCTGACTTTC. Translation gives CASSTQGNGANVLTF. The chain couples TRBV5-4 to TRBJ2-6; D might be TRBD1 (6 bases). CDR1 SGHNT and CDR2 YYREEE come from the germline V gene (reference sequence). The ends were cut back, 4 bases at V and 3 bases at J, with 11 bases in the middle. The length of the CDR3 is 15 residues.

J is TRBJ2-3 and V is TRBV5-8, with 8 bases that match TRBD1. Germline loops: CDR1 SGHTS, CDR2 YDEGEE. The CDR3 loop spans 14 amino acids. V shed 2 bases and J 3 bases; nucleotides not matched to a gene: 2. CDR3 in DNA: TGTGCCAGCAGCTTCCAGGGGGCGACAGATACGCAGTATTTT. Encoded protein: CASSFQGATDTQYF.

DNA for the CDR3: TGTGCCAGCAGCCGCCCGGACCTCTATGGCTACACCTTC. As protein: CASSRPDLYGYTF. V is TRBV7-2 and J is TRBJ1-2; D uncertain. Trimming pared 5 bases from V and 4 bases from J, leaving 11 bases between. The length of the CDR3 is 13 residues. CDR1 is SGHTA, CDR2 FQGNSA, per germline.

The J gene is TRBJ1-2, the V gene TRBV6-5; TRBD1 agrees at 9 bases. CDR1 MNHEY and CDR2 SVGAGI come from the germline V gene. Trimming removed 6 bases from V and 2 bases from J; junction bases left unmatched: 7. The CDR3 has 15 amino acids. The CDR3 spells CASRDPGQGNYGYTF. The CDR3 DNA follows: TGTGCCAGCAGGGACCCGGGACAGGGAAACTATGGCTACACCTTC.

This chain connects TRBV14 to TRBJ2-2, with 8 bases fitting TRBD1. The CDR3 is 17 residues long. CDR1 is SGHDN, CDR2 FVKESK, per germline. With V trimmed by 4 bases and J by 4 bases, 11 bases remained unmatched. The CDR3 spells CASSLRTGQLGTGELFF. The CDR3 coding sequence is TGTGCCAGCAGCCTCCGGACAGGGCAATTAGGCACCGGGGAGCTGTTTTTT.

The rearrangement links TRBV30 to TRBJ1-5; the D is unclear. The CDR3 runs 14 residues. V lost 0 bases, J lost 4 bases, and 10 bases lay in between. Germline V gene lookup returns CDR1 GTSNPN and CDR2 SVGIG (reference sequence). CDR3 in amino acids: CAWSVSGDNQPQHF. In DNA, the CDR3 is TGTGCCTGGAGTGTAAGTGGGGATAATCAGCCCCAGCATTTT.

The chain carries TRBV9 and TRBJ2-3; D may be TRBD2 (7 bases). Germline-derived CDR1 and CDR2 are SGDLS and YYNGEE. Trimming took 1 base from V and 2 from J, leaving 20 bases between them. The CDR3 is 18 amino acids. The CDR3 region has the DNA TGTGCCAGCAGCGTAAGCTCGGGGGGCGGGGGCTACACAGATACGCAGTATTTT. Translated, it gives CASSVSSGGGGYTDTQYF.

V and J are TRBV9 and TRBJ1-1; 8 nucleotides line up with TRBD1. V lost 5 bases to trimming and J lost 4 bases; unmatched junction nucleotides: 7. The length of the CDR3 is 14 residues. CDR1 is SGDLS, CDR2 YYNGEE, per germline. CDR3 sequence reads: CASSGETGGTEAFF. CDR3 in DNA: TGTGCCAGCAGTGGTGAAACAGGGGGCACTGAAGCTTTCTTT.

The chain links TRBV9 to TRBJ2-1, with TRBD2 identical over 9 bases. From germline, CDR1 is SGDLS and CDR2 YYNGEE. The CDR3 length is 18 residues. Trimming took 3 bases from V and 1 from J; bases not matched to a gene: 11. CDR3 DNA sequence: TGTGCCAGCAGCGCAGGCCTTAGCGGGGGCCTTTCCTACAATGAGCAGTTCTTC. As protein: CASSAGLSGGLSYNEQFF. The full variable domain, with the rest looked up from reference TRBV9 and TRBJ2-1, is DSGVTQTPKHLITATGQRVTLRCSPRSGDLSVYWYQQSLDQGLQFLIQYYNGEERAKGNILERFSAQQFPDLHSELNLSSLELGDSALYFCASSAGLSGGLSYNEQFFGPGTRLTVL.

This clone was recorded once. The V and J genes are TRBV9 and TRBJ2-3; perhaps TRBD2 as D (5 bases). CDR3 size: 15 residues. Between the trimmed V and J ends, which lost 3 bases and 2 bases, there was a span of 13 bases. The germline V gene has CDR1 SGDLS and CDR2 YYNGEE. CDR3 protein: CASSATERTTDTQYF. The CDR3 nucleotides are TGTGCCAGCAGCGCGACGGAGCGGACCACAGATACGCAGTATTTT. Combining the CDR3 with reference TRBV9 and TRBJ2-3 gives the whole variable domain DSGVTQTPKHLITATGQRVTLRCSPRSGDLSVYWYQQSLDQGLQFLIQYYNGEERAKGNILERFSAQQFPDLHSELNLSSLELGDSALYFCASSATERTTDTQYFGPGTRLTVL.

The genes are TRBV6-4 and TRBJ1-1; D is perhaps TRBD1 (6 bases). V was clipped by 5 bases and J by 4 bases, with 14 bases between them. Per the germline V gene, CDR1 is MRHNA and CDR2 is SNTAGT. This CDR3 is built from 14 residues. The CDR3 coding sequence is TGTGCCAGCAGTCCCTCAGGGGTCGGCACTGAAGCTTTCTTT. As protein: CASSPSGVGTEAFF.

The V and J genes are TRBV6-2 or TRBV6-3 and TRBJ2-7; 8 bases are shared with TRBD1. With V trimmed by 5 bases and J by 5 bases, 2 bases remained unmatched. The CDR3 loop spans 12 amino acids. CDR1 and CDR2 (germline): MNHEY, SVGEGT. The CDR3 protein is CASSDRGHEQYV. The DNA for the CDR3 is TGTGCCAGCAGTGACAGGGGCCACGAGCAGTACGTC.

The rearrangement uses TRBV9 and TRBJ1-6, with D possibly matching TRBD1 (6 bases). This CDR3 comprises 14 residues. The germline V and J ends were trimmed by 4 bases and 9 bases, with 14 bases remaining between them. Germline V gene sequence: CDR1 SGDLS, CDR2 YYNGEE. The CDR3 sequence: CASSLRQEGSPLHF. The CDR3 region has the DNA TGTGCCAGCAGCCTAAGACAGGAGGGTTCACCCCTCCACTTT. The variable domain in full, completed from reference TRBV9 and TRBJ1-6, reads DSGVTQTPKHLITATGQRVTLRCSPRSGDLSVYWYQQSLDQGLQFLIQYYNGEERAKGNILERFSAQQFPDLHSELNLSSLELGDSALYFCASSLRQEGSPLHFGNGTRLTVT.

This clone was detected once. The chain joins TRBV6-1 to TRBJ2-5; D gene unclear. The CDR3 covers 14 residues. The germline gives CDR1 MNHNS, CDR2 SASEGT. V was cut by 1 base and J by 5 bases, with 11 bases left in between. The CDR3 coding sequence is TGTGCCAGCAGTGAAGATCCGGGTCGGGAGACCCAGTACTTC. Translating it yields CASSEDPGRETQYF.

The count of this clone is one. This chain uses TRBV6-5 with TRBJ1-4, with D uncertain. Germline-derived CDR1 and CDR2 are MNHEY and SVGAGI. V lost 10 bases, J lost 4 bases, and 16 bases lay in between. CDR3 size: 14 residues. The CDR3 DNA reads TGTGCCACCTGTAGGCAGGTTTATAATGAAAAACTGTTTTTT. Protein sequence: CATCRQVYNEKLFF.